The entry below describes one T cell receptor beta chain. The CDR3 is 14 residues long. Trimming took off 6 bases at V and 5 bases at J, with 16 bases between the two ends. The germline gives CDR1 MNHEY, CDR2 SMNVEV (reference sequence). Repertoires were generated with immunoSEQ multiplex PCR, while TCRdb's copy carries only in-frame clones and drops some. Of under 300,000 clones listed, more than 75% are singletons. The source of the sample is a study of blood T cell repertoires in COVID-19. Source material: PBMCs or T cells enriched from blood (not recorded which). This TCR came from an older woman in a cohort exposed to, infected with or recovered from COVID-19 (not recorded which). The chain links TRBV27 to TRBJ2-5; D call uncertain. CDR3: CASSPRWIEETQYF. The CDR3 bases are TGTGCCAGCAGCCCCAGGTGGATTGAGGAGACCCAGTACTTC.